This T cell receptor beta chain was identified during a study of beta chain features in type 1 diabetes. Reverse transcribing all isolated RNA meant expressed TCRB transcripts were sequenced. The protocol was immunoSEQ multiplex PCR, while the TCRdb copy is restricted to in-frame clones and leaves out a portion. The sample has 220,000 or so clones, 68% seen once. The CDR3 is made up of 12 amino acids. Germline loops: CDR1 GTSNPN, CDR2 SVGIG (reference sequence). V lost 2 bases and J 6 bases, leaving 11 bases between the germline ends. This TCR was recovered from a man aged 25-45 years in good health. What was sequenced was naive CD4+ T cells from blood. The chain recombines TRBV30 with TRBJ2-7, with D tentatively TRBD1 (5 bases). The CDR3: CAWSPRVPEQYF. DNA for the CDR3: TGTGCCTGGAGTCCCAGGGTCCCCGAGCAGTACTTC.